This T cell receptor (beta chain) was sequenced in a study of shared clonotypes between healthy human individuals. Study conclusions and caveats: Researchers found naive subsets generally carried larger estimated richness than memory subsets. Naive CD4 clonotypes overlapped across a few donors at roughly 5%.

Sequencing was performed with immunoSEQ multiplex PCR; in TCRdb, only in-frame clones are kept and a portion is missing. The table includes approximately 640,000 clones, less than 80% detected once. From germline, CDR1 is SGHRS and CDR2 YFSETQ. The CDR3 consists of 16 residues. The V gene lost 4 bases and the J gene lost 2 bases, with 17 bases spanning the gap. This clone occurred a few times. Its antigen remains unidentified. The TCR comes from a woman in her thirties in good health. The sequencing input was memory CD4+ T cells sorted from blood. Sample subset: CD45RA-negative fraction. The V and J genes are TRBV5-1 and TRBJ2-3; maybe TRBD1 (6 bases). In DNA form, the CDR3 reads TGCGCCAGCAGCATTGGGACACCCAGCCTCACAGATACGCAGTATTTT. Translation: CASSIGTPSLTDTQYF.